This TCR beta chain originates from a study of memory CD4+ T cells and cytomegalovirus serostatus. Whole-study context: Of the healthy Belgian adults, fewer than 10 were CMV seropositive and around 22 seronegative. Overall study findings and caveats: The CMV-associated TCR signature appears largely within the CD4+ memory repertoire. Median bootstrapped AUC for CMV status was approximately 0.94 originally, approximately 0.9 US-trained. Each of approximately 70 CMV-associated TCRbeta sequences occurred in one to five individuals.

The sort gate was single viable CD3+CD4+CD8-CD45RO+ cells for memory CD4+ T cells. Worth noting for this clone: The target antigen is unknown.

Sequenced by immunoSEQ multiplex PCR; TCRdb stores in-frame clones only, minus some. The sample yields about 59,000 clones, 81% seen once. Germline V gene data show CDR1 as SGHAT and CDR2 as FQNNGV. There are 13 residues in the CDR3. V was cut by 2 bases and J by 0 bases, with 4 bases left in between. The source of this sequence is an adult in good health and CMV-seronegative. The sample comprised memory CD4+ T cells from blood. V gene TRBV11-2 combines with J gene TRBJ1-2; D remains ambiguous. CDR3 region: CASSLYSNYGYTF. The CDR3 nucleotides read TGTGCCAGCAGCTTATATTCTAACTATGGCTACACCTTC.